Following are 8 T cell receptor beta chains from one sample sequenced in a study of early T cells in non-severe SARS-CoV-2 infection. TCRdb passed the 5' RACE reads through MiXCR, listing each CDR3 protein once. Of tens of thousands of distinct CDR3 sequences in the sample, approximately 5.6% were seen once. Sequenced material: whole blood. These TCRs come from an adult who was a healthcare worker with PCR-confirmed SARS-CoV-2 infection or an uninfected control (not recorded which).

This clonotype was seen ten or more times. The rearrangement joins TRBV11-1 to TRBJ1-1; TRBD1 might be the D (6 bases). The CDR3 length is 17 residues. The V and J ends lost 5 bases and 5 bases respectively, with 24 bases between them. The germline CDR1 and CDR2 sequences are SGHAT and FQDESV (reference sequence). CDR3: CASSPRKTGNPGTEAFF. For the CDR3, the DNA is TGTGCCAGCAGCCCCCGAAAAACAGGGAATCCGGGGACTGAAGCTTTCTTT.

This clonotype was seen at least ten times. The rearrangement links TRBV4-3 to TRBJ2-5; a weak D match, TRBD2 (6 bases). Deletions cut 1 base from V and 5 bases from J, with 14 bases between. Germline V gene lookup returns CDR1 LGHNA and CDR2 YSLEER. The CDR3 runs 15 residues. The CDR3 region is CASSQVAREAETQYF. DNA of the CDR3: TGCGCCAGCAGCCAAGTGGCCAGGGAGGCGGAGACCCAGTACTTC.

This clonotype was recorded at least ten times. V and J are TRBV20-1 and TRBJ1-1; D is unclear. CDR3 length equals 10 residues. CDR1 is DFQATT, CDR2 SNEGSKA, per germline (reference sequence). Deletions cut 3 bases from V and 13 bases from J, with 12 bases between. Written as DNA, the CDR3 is TGCAGTGCTAGTCGAGTTACTGTTTTCTTT. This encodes CSASRVTVFF.

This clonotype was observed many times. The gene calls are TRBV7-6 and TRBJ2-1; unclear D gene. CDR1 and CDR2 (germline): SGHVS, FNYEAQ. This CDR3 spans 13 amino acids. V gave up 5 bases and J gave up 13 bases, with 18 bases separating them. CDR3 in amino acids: CASSPPSSVDQFF. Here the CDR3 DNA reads TGTGCCAGCAGCCCACCCTCGTCTGTTGATCAGTTCTTC. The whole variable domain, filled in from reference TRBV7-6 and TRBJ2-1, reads GAGVSQSPRYKVTKRGQDVALRCDPISGHVSLYWYRQALGQGPEFLTYFNYEAQQDKSGLPNDRFSAERPEGSISTLTIQRTEQRDSAMYRCASSPPSSVDQFFGPGTRLTVL.

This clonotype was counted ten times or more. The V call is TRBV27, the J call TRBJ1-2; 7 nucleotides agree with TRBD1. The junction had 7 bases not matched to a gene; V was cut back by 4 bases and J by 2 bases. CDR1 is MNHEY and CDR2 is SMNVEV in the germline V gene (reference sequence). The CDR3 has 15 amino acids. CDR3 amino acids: CASSSVGGSNYGYTF. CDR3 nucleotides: TGTGCCAGCAGTTCCGTAGGGGGCTCCAACTATGGCTACACCTTC.

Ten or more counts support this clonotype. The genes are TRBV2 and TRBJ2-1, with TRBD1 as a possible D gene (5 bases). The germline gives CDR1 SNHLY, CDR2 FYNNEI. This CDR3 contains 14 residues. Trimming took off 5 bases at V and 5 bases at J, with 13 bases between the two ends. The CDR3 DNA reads TGTGCCAGCAGTCAAGGCAGGGCGAACAATGAGCAGTTCTTC. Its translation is CASSQGRANNEQFF. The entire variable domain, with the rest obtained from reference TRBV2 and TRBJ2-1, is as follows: EPEVTQTPSHQVTQMGQEVILRCVPISNHLYFYWYRQILGQKVEFLVSFYNNEISEKSEIFDDQFSVERPDGSNFTLKIRSTKLEDSAMYFCASSQGRANNEQFFGPGTRLTVL.

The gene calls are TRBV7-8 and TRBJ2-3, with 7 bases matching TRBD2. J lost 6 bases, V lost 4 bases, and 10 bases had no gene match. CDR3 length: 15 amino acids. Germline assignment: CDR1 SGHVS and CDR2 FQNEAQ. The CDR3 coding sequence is TGTGCCAGCAGCTCTCAGGGAGGGCTAACGGATACGCAGTATTTT. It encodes CASSSQGGLTDTQYF.

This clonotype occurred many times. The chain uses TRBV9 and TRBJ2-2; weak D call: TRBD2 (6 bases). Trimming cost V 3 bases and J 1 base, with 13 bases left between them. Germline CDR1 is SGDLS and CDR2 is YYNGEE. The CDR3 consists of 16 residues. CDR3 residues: CASSAGRGLNTGELFF. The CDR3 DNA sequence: TGTGCCAGCAGCGCAGGGCGGGGACTGAACACCGGGGAGCTGTTTTTT.